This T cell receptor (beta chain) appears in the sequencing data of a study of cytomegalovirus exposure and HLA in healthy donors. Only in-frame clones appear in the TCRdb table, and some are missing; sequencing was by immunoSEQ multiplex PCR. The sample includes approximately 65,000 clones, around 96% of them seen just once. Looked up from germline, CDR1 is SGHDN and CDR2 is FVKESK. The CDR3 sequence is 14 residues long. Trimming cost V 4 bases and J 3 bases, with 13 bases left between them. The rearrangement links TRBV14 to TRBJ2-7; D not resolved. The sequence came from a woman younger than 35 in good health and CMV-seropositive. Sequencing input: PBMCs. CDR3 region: CASSRSHSYYEQYF. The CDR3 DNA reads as TGTGCCAGCAGCCGATCCCACAGCTACTACGAGCAGTACTTC.